These 16 T cell receptor beta chains were all obtained from the same sample, sequenced in a study of regulatory T cells in long-lasting Graves disease. Regarding time point: newly diagnosed GD, antithyroid drugs for less than 3 months. Making the TCR library involved RNA that had been extracted from PBMCs. Arm-PCR of CDR3 regions and iRepertoire HTBI primers were the basis on which TCR beta libraries were built. TCRdb independently ran MiXCR on the multiplex PCR reads; one entry per CDR3 protein. The sample carries 450,000 to 650,000 distinct CDR3 sequences, roughly 15% recorded once. This sample was shared with a second study, whose subject was T cells in Graves' hyperthyroidism and ophthalmopathy.

Sequences were derived from peripheral blood mononuclear cells (PBMCs), sampled at new diagnosis, from a patient treated with antithyroid drugs. The receptors come from a woman aged 35 to 60 with Graves disease.

This clonotype was detected many times. V and J are TRBV5-5 and TRBJ1-2, with D possibly matching TRBD1 (5 bases). The germline V and J ends were trimmed by 4 bases and 0 bases, with 13 bases remaining between them. This CDR3 is 15 amino acids long. Germline loops: CDR1 SGHKS, CDR2 YYEKEE (reference sequence). CDR3 sequence (DNA): TGTGCCAGCAGCGTTTCAGGGTCCGCTAACTATGGCTACACCTTC. It is translated as CASSVSGSANYGYTF.

This clonotype has a count of ten or more. The chain uses TRBV12-5 and TRBJ1-6, with D perhaps matching TRBD1 (6 bases). The CDR3 is 13 residues long. The V and J ends lost 2 bases and 11 bases respectively, with 10 bases between them. Germline loops: CDR1 LGHNT, CDR2 FRNRAP. DNA for the CDR3: TGTGCTAGTGGTTTGCAGGGGATGGCACCCCTCCACTTT. It specifies CASGLQGMAPLHF.

This clonotype has only a few counts. This sequence joins TRBV20-1 and TRBJ1-2; D is possibly TRBD1 (6 bases). The V and J ends lost 4 bases and 0 bases respectively, with 15 bases between them. The CDR3 sequence is 15 residues long. Germline CDR1 reads DFQATT; CDR2 reads SNEGSKA (reference sequence). In DNA, the CDR3 is TGCAGTGCTATTTATACGGACAGTACTAACTATGGCTACACCTTC. The encoded protein is CSAIYTDSTNYGYTF.

This clonotype was observed many times. The chain recombines TRBV11-2 with TRBJ1-2; the D gene is possibly TRBD1 (6 bases). V shed 4 bases and J shed 7 bases, with 19 bases lying between them. This CDR3 has 15 residues. Germline CDR1 and CDR2: SGHAT and FQNNGV. This CDR3 reads CASSSLTGYLSGYTF. CDR3 DNA: TGTGCCAGCAGCTCCCTCACAGGGTACCTATCTGGCTACACCTTC.

This chain joins TRBV9 and TRBJ1-1; TRBD1 agrees at 11 bases. The germline V gene encodes CDR1 SGDLS and CDR2 YYNGEE. The CDR3 runs 16 residues. The J segment lost 4 bases and the V segment lost 2 bases, leaving 7 bases of the junction unmatched. The CDR3 loop is CASSVGQGAGSTEAFF. CDR3 nucleotides: TGTGCCAGCAGCGTTGGACAGGGGGCGGGGAGCACTGAAGCTTTCTTT.

The J gene is TRBJ2-2, the V gene TRBV15; D is perhaps TRBD1 (5 bases). The ends were cut back, 1 base at V and 5 bases at J, with 11 bases in the middle. Germline V gives CDR1 LNHNV, CDR2 YYDKDF (reference sequence). The CDR3 is 15 amino acids. CDR3 sequence (DNA): TGTGCCACCAGCAGAGTGGGGCCACCGACCGGGGAGCTGTTTTTT. This translates into CATSRVGPPTGELFF.

The chain joins TRBV5-1 to TRBJ2-1; the D is unclear. The CDR3 runs 14 residues. The germline V and J ends were trimmed by 6 bases and 6 bases, with 16 bases remaining between them. Germline V gives CDR1 SGHRS, CDR2 YFSETQ. In nucleotides, the CDR3 is TGCGCCAGCAAAGAGGTGGGTGGCTCCAATGAGCAGTTCTTC. This encodes CASKEVGGSNEQFF.

The rearrangement uses TRBV12-5 and TRBJ1-6; 8 nucleotides match TRBD1. This CDR3 is 14 amino acids long. CDR1 LGHNT and CDR2 FRNRAP come from the germline V gene. V trimming: 7 bases; J trimming: 8 bases; junction bases outside the gene matches: 7. In DNA, the CDR3 is TGTGCTAGTGCCCAGGGGGCGGGTGATTCACCCCTCCACTTT. This codes for CASAQGAGDSPLHF. Full variable domain (rest looked up from reference TRBV12-5 and TRBJ1-6): DARVTQTPRHKVTEMGQEVTMRCQPILGHNTVFWYRQTMMQGLELLAYFRNRAPLDDSGMPKDRFSAEMPDATLATLKIQPSEPRDSAVYFCASAQGAGDSPLHFGNGTRLTVT.

The table lists this clonotype with a few counts. The gene calls are TRBV3-1 and TRBJ2-3; no firm D call. Germline CDR1 and CDR2: LGHDT and YNNKEL (reference sequence). V gave up 2 bases and J gave up 3 bases, with 9 bases separating them. CDR3 length: 14 amino acids. This chain's CDR3 is CASSQLQWTDTQYF. The CDR3 bases are TGTGCCAGCAGCCAACTCCAGTGGACAGATACGCAGTATTTT.

In this sample, this clonotype turned up a few times. The V call is TRBV27, the J call TRBJ2-6, with unresolved D. V was shortened by 1 base and J by 0 bases, with 7 bases between the two germline ends. Germline CDR1 MNHEY, CDR2 SMNVEV (reference sequence). The CDR3 length is 16 residues. CDR3 bases: TGTGCCAGCAGTTTATTAGGCATCTCTGGGGCCAACGTCCTGACTTTC. This encodes CASSLLGISGANVLTF. Variable domain in full (rest from reference TRBV27 and TRBJ2-6): EAQVTQNPRYLITVTGKKLTVTCSQNMNHEYMSWYRQDPGLGLRQIYYSMNVEVTDKGDVPEGYKVSRKEKRNFPLILESPSPNQTSLYFCASSLLGISGANVLTFGAGSRLTVL.

There are many counts of this clonotype. The chain links TRBV2 to TRBJ1-2; tentatively, D is TRBD1 (5 bases). This CDR3 region has 15 residues. Germline V gene data show CDR1 as SNHLY and CDR2 as FYNNEI. V was shortened by 5 bases and J by 2 bases, with 15 bases between the two germline ends. CDR3 residues: CASSRDSDPNYGYTF. Written as DNA, the CDR3 is TGTGCCAGCAGTCGCGACAGTGATCCCAACTATGGCTACACCTTC.

The chain combines TRBV19 with TRBJ2-2, with TRBD2 matching 7 bases. Trimming took 4 bases from V and 3 from J; bases not matched to a gene: 8. The CDR3 extends over 16 amino acids. Germline assignment: CDR1 LNHDA and CDR2 SQIVND (reference sequence). CDR3 sequence (DNA): TGTGCCAGTAGTACGACGTGGGGGAGGGACACCGGGGAGCTGTTTTTT. This sequence encodes CASSTTWGRDTGELFF.

This clonotype was seen ten or more times. V is TRBV7-9 and J is TRBJ2-7; tentatively, D is TRBD1 (5 bases). Trimming removed 3 bases at V and 1 base at J, with 10 bases between. The CDR3 sequence is 14 residues long. The germline V gene has CDR1 SEHNR and CDR2 FQNEAQ (reference sequence). CDR3 amino acids: CASSFVGASYEQYF. CDR3 sequence (DNA): TGTGCCAGCAGCTTTGTTGGGGCGTCCTACGAGCAGTACTTC.

The chain links TRBV5-1 to TRBJ2-1, with a possible D match to TRBD1 (5 bases). The V gene's germline CDR1 is SGHRS and CDR2 YFSETQ. V was cut by 3 bases and J by 2 bases, with 12 bases left in between. There are 15 residues in the CDR3. The chain's CDR3 is CASSSSQGTYNEQFF. Written as DNA, the CDR3 is TGCGCCAGCAGCTCAAGTCAGGGAACCTACAATGAGCAGTTCTTC.

V and J are TRBV13 and TRBJ2-2, with D perhaps assigned TRBD1 or TRBD2 (5 bases each). The CDR3 covers 15 residues. From germline, CDR1 is PRHDT and CDR2 FYEKMQ (reference sequence). Trimming pared 1 base from V and 6 bases from J, leaving 12 bases between. The CDR3 bases are TGTGCCAGCAGCTTAGAGAGGGGCGCTGCCGGGGAGCTGTTTTTT. As protein: CASSLERGAAGELFF.

This clonotype was seen a few times. V usage is TRBV30 and J usage is TRBJ2-4; 9 nucleotides match TRBD2. CDR1 is GTSNPN and CDR2 is SVGIG in the germline V gene (reference sequence). The V and J ends lost 7 bases and 3 bases, in that order; junction bases with no gene match: 7. The CDR3 has 14 residues. The CDR3 loop is CASAGTSFKNIQYF. CDR3 DNA: TGTGCCTCCGCAGGGACTAGCTTCAAAAACATTCAGTACTTC.